What follows are 20 T cell receptor beta chains derived from one specimen sequenced in a study of blood T cell repertoires in COVID-19. Only in-frame clones appear in the TCRdb table, and some are missing; sequencing was by immunoSEQ multiplex PCR. The table lists some 190,000 clones, 80% of them singletons, with 13% to 15% in the top ten. The specimen was PBMCs or T cells enriched from blood (not recorded which). Every receptor here comes from a man between 60 and 75 years old who had been exposed to COVID-19.

This chain joins TRBV11-2 and TRBJ1-6, with D possibly being TRBD1 (5 bases). Trimming shortened V by 5 bases and J by 9 bases, and 11 bases separated the two germline ends. The CDR3 length is 13 residues. In germline, CDR1 is SGHAT, CDR2 FQNNGV. The CDR3 DNA reads as TGTGCCAGCAGCACTGTTAGGGGTTCACCCCTCCACTTT. This gives the protein CASSTVRGSPLHF.

This chain links TRBV7-9 with TRBJ2-1; 9 bases are shared with TRBD2. Germline V gives CDR1 SEHNR, CDR2 FQNEAQ (reference sequence). V trimming: 3 bases; J trimming: 3 bases; junction bases outside the gene matches: 3. The CDR3 loop spans 15 amino acids. CDR3 residues: CASSLLAGNYNEQFF. CDR3 DNA: TGTGCCAGCAGCTTGCTAGCGGGGAACTACAATGAGCAGTTCTTC.

A few counts support this clone. V and J are TRBV25-1 and TRBJ2-7; 13 bases are shared with TRBD2. This CDR3 spans 14 amino acids. Germline V gene sequence: CDR1 MGHDK, CDR2 SYGVNS. The V and J ends lost 8 bases and 5 bases, in that order; junction bases with no gene match: 6. CDR3 DNA: TGTGCCAGCGGAGGGACTAGCGGGAACCACGAGCAGTACTTC. This encodes CASGGTSGNHEQYF.

This chain connects TRBV5-4 to TRBJ2-5; TRBD2 matches at 15 bases. With V trimmed by 4 bases and J by 5 bases, 6 bases remained unmatched. Germline assignment: CDR1 SGHNT and CDR2 YYREEE (reference sequence). The CDR3 covers 16 residues. The CDR3 protein is CASSMGLAGGGETQYF. For the CDR3, the DNA is TGTGCCAGCAGCATGGGACTAGCGGGAGGTGGGGAGACCCAGTACTTC. Looking up the rest from reference TRBV5-4 and TRBJ2-5 gives the full variable domain: ETGVTQSPTHLIKTRGQQVTLRCSSQSGHNTVSWYQQALGQGPQFIFQYYREEENGRGNFPPRFSGLQFPNYSSELNVNALELDDSALYLCASSMGLAGGGETQYFGPGTRLLVL.

The chain joins TRBV19 to TRBJ1-5; no firm D call. Trimming removed 1 base from V and 0 bases from J, with 7 bases in between. Germline-derived CDR1 and CDR2 are LNHDA and SQIVND (reference sequence). The length of the CDR3 is 15 residues. The CDR3 coding sequence is TGTGCCAGTAGTATAGGCCAGTTTAGCAATCAGCCCCAGCATTTT. This sequence encodes CASSIGQFSNQPQHF.

The rearrangement links TRBV28 to TRBJ1-5; TRBD1 matches at 9 bases. This CDR3 is built from 15 residues. In germline, CDR1 is MDHEN, CDR2 SYDVKM. V was clipped by 2 bases and J by 5 bases; unmatched bases: 4. This CDR3 reads CASSLGTGRDQPQHF. The CDR3 DNA is TGTGCCAGCAGTTTAGGGACAGGGAGGGATCAGCCCCAGCATTTT.

The rearrangement links TRBV6-5 to TRBJ2-1, with 11 bases that match TRBD2. The length of the CDR3 is 14 residues. The germline V gene encodes CDR1 MNHEY and CDR2 SVGAGI. Unmatched junction bases numbered 5, after V lost 4 bases and J lost 9 bases. CDR3 sequence reads: CASSLELAGVEQFF. CDR3 DNA: TGTGCCAGCAGTTTGGAACTAGCGGGAGTTGAGCAGTTCTTC.

The chain links TRBV6-5 to TRBJ2-5, with D hard to call. Trimming took 2 bases from V and 5 from J, leaving 15 bases between them. The CDR3 loop spans 15 amino acids. Germline V gives CDR1 MNHEY, CDR2 SVGAGI. The CDR3 DNA reads TGTGCCAGCAGTTACGGGCAGGCCTCAGTGGAGACCCAGTACTTC. Its translation: CASSYGQASVETQYF.

CDR3 region: CASSLDGSSGNTIYF. CDR3 DNA: TGTGCCAGCAGCTTAGACGGTTCCTCTGGAAACACCATATATTTT. The chain carries TRBV11-1 and TRBJ1-3; the D is unclear. V was shortened by 1 base and J by 0 bases, with 7 bases between the two germline ends. The CDR3 contains 15 residues. Germline CDR1 and CDR2: SGHAT and FQDESV (reference sequence). The complete variable domain, with remaining parts taken from reference TRBV11-1 and TRBJ1-3, reads EAEVAQSPRYKITEKSQAVAFWCDPISGHATLYWYRQILGQGPELLVQFQDESVVDDSQLPKDRFSAERLKGVDSTLKIQPAELGDSAMYLCASSLDGSSGNTIYFGEGSWLTVV.

J is TRBJ2-3 and V is TRBV7-3; tentative D call: TRBD1 (5 bases). Germline CDR1 reads SGHTA; CDR2 reads FQGTGA. Trimming took 0 bases from V and 9 from J, leaving 16 bases between them. The CDR3 runs to 15 residues. The CDR3 DNA sequence: TGTGCCAGCAGCTTAACCCCTGACAGAGCCCAGACGCAGTATTTT. It specifies CASSLTPDRAQTQYF.

The genes are TRBV7-8 and TRBJ2-3; 11 bases line up with TRBD2. The CDR3 spans 20 residues. Germline V gives CDR1 SGHVS, CDR2 FQNEAQ. Germline trimming cut 0 bases from V and 3 bases from J; bases unmatched to any gene: 14. The chain's CDR3 is CASSLALRDRLAGKTDTQYF. CDR3 nucleotide sequence: TGTGCCAGCAGCTTAGCCCTCCGGGATAGACTAGCGGGAAAGACAGATACGCAGTATTTT. The variable domain in full, with the rest retrieved from reference TRBV7-8 and TRBJ2-3, is GAGVSQSPRYKVAKRGQDVALRCDPISGHVSLFWYQQALGQGPEFLTYFQNEAQLDKSGLPSDRFFAERPEGSVSTLKIQRTQQEDSAVYLCASSLALRDRLAGKTDTQYFGPGTRLTVL.

The chain carries TRBV5-1 and TRBJ2-7; possible D gene TRBD2, 6 bases. The CDR3 extends over 15 amino acids. CDR1 SGHRS and CDR2 YFSETQ come from the germline V gene. Deletions cut 4 bases from V and 2 bases from J, with 16 bases between. CDR3 DNA: TGCGCCAGCAGCCCGGTGGGACTCCTTACCTACGAGCAGTACTTC. Protein: CASSPVGLLTYEQYF.

The chain couples TRBV6-2 or TRBV6-3 to TRBJ1-2, with 10 bases lining up with TRBD1. In germline, CDR1 is MNHEY, CDR2 SVGEGT. The length of the CDR3 is 15 residues. V dropped 2 bases and J dropped 5; count of bases not matched to a gene: 5. CDR3 in DNA: TGTGCCAGCAGTTACACGACAGGGGGCAGTTATGGCTACACCTTC. Translation gives CASSYTTGGSYGYTF.

The CDR3 DNA follows: TGCGCCAGCAGCCAAGGGGGACAGGGGGCCCACGAGCAGTACTTC. Translated: CASSQGGQGAHEQYF. The V gene is TRBV4-1, the J gene TRBJ2-7; 12 positions match TRBD1. The CDR3 extends over 15 amino acids. V was clipped by 1 base and J by 5 bases; unmatched bases: 3. Germline V gene sequence: CDR1 MGHRA, CDR2 YSYEKL.

This clone was found a few times. The genes are TRBV15 and TRBJ2-5, with a possible D match to TRBD2 (6 bases). The V end lost 3 bases, the J end lost 5 bases, and 10 bases lay between the germline ends. This CDR3 has 13 amino acids. Germline V lookup: CDR1 LNHNV, CDR2 YYDKDF (reference sequence). The CDR3 sequence: CATSRWGGETQYF. CDR3 in DNA: TGTGCCACCAGCAGGTGGGGAGGTGAGACCCAGTACTTC.

The chain employs TRBV7-9 and TRBJ2-7; D possibly corresponds to TRBD2 (6 bases). Germline V gives CDR1 SEHNR, CDR2 FQNEAQ (reference sequence). The CDR3 covers 13 residues. Trimming took 3 bases from V and 5 from J, leaving 11 bases between them. DNA for the CDR3: TGTGCCAGCAGCTTCGGGGGTAGTAACGAGCAGTACTTC. It specifies CASSFGGSNEQYF. Looking up the rest from reference TRBV7-9 and TRBJ2-7 gives the full variable domain: DTGVSQNPRHKITKRGQNVTFRCDPISEHNRLYWYRQTLGQGPEFLTYFQNEAQLEKSRLLSDRFSAERPKGSFSTLEIQRTEQGDSAMYLCASSFGGSNEQYFGPGTRLTVT.

This rearrangement joins TRBV7-9 to TRBJ1-1, with 9 bases aligning to TRBD1. V lost 5 bases and J lost 1; bases outside the gene matches: 14. Germline V gives CDR1 SEHNR, CDR2 FQNEAQ (reference sequence). The CDR3 has 18 residues. The DNA of the CDR3 is TGTGCCAGCAGCCCTCAATTCCGGGACAGGGAATGGAACACTGAAGCTTTCTTT. This encodes CASSPQFRDREWNTEAFF.

The V gene is TRBV9, the J gene TRBJ2-7, with D perhaps matching TRBD1 (6 bases). V was cut by 1 base and J by 2 bases, with 10 bases left in between. CDR1 is SGDLS, CDR2 YYNGEE, per germline. This CDR3 has 14 amino acids. In DNA form, the CDR3 reads TGTGCCAGCAGCGTAAACCAGGGGACCTACGAGCAGTACTTC. This sequence encodes CASSVNQGTYEQYF.

The rearrangement links TRBV6-6 to TRBJ1-2; TRBD1 might be the D (6 bases). The ends were cut back, 10 bases at V and 6 bases at J, with 12 bases in the middle. The CDR3 runs to 11 residues. Germline CDR1 MNHNY, CDR2 SVGAGI (reference sequence). The CDR3 sequence is CATSGVDGYTF. The CDR3 bases are TGTGCCACCTCAGGGGTTGATGGCTACACCTTC.

The chain has TRBV19 and TRBJ1-5; 7 bases match TRBD1. The CDR3 is made up of 18 amino acids. In germline, CDR1 is LNHDA, CDR2 SQIVND (reference sequence). Germline trimming cut 2 bases from V and 0 bases from J; bases unmatched to any gene: 10. In DNA, the CDR3 is TGTGCCAGTAGTATATGGGACAGCCTGCGTTATAGCAATCAGCCCCAGCATTTT. This translates into CASSIWDSLRYSNQPQHF.